The 20 T cell receptor beta chains given below trace back to one sample, sequenced in a study of T cell responses to AZD1222 COVID-19 vaccine. Clones were read by immunoSEQ multiplex PCR, and TCRdb kept only the in-frame ones, dropping some. The sample yields about 150,000 clones, 80% to 95% seen once. The sequencing here drew on peripheral blood, taken 28 days after the second AZD1222 dose. The receptors here all came from an adult who received the AZD1222 COVID-19 vaccine.

This clone showed up just a few times. The sample holds other DNA sequences that translate to the same CDR3. This chain uses TRBV3-1 (or the pseudogene TRBV3-2) with TRBJ1-1, with D unclear. Trimming stripped 0 bases from V and 1 base from J, with 3 bases between. Germline V gene sequence: CDR1 LGHDT, CDR2 YNNKEL (reference sequence). There are 13 residues in the CDR3. The CDR3 reads CASSQDGNTEAFF. CDR3 coding DNA: TGTGCCAGCAGCCAAGATGGGAACACTGAAGCTTTCTTT.

The CDR3 region is CASSALAVSSYEQYF. CDR3 in DNA: TGTGCCAGCAGCGCTCTAGCGGTGAGCTCCTACGAGCAGTACTTC. The J gene is TRBJ2-7, the V gene TRBV7-9; 7 bases align to TRBD2. The CDR3 has 15 residues. With V trimmed by 5 bases and J by 0 bases, 7 bases remained unmatched. Germline lookup yields CDR1 SEHNR and CDR2 FQNEAQ (reference sequence).

The CDR3 DNA reads as TGTGCCAGCAGACCTCAGCGGGAGGTTCCCTACGAGCAGTACTTC. Protein sequence: CASRPQREVPYEQYF. This rearrangement joins TRBV2 to TRBJ2-7, with 9 bases that match TRBD2. V was clipped by 6 bases and J by 2 bases; unmatched bases: 8. CDR3 length equals 15 residues. The germline V gene has CDR1 SNHLY and CDR2 FYNNEI.

This clone was seen just once. An end of the junction does not agree with germline; a read error may underlie this. The chain is built from TRBV6-1 and TRBJ1-5, with 11 nucleotides matching TRBD1. The CDR3 length is 14 residues. Germline values: CDR1 MNHNS, CDR2 SASEGT. CDR3 in DNA: TGTGCCAGTAGTGAATGGGACAGGGGGCAGCCCCAGCATTTT. Translating it yields CASSEWDRGQPQHF.

This rearrangement joins TRBV11-2 to TRBJ2-7; D remains unclear. This CDR3 spans 13 amino acids. The germline V and J ends were trimmed by 2 bases and 6 bases, with 11 bases remaining between them. The germline V gene encodes CDR1 SGHAT and CDR2 FQNNGV. CDR3 region: CASSLISSSEQYF. The CDR3, as DNA: TGTGCCAGCAGCTTAATTTCCTCAAGCGAGCAGTACTTC. Variable domain in full (rest from reference TRBV11-2 and TRBJ2-7): EAGVAQSPRYKIIEKRQSVAFWCNPISGHATLYWYQQILGQGPKLLIQFQNNGVVDDSQLPKDRFSAERLKGVDSTLKIQPAKLEDSAVYLCASSLISSSEQYFGPGTRLTVT.

The chain is built from TRBV27 and TRBJ1-2, with TRBD1 matching 8 bases. V shed 3 bases and J 8 bases; nucleotides not matched to a gene: 8. Per germline, CDR1 MNHEY and CDR2 SMNVEV (reference sequence). The CDR3 loop spans 14 amino acids. CDR3 nucleotide sequence: TGTGCCAGCAGTTTTTCGACGGACAGGGACGGCTACACCTTC. Protein product: CASSFSTDRDGYTF.

CDR3 residues: CASSEQGAYNEQFF. The CDR3 DNA follows: TGTGCCAGCAGTGAGCAGGGGGCCTACAATGAGCAGTTCTTC. The gene calls are TRBV6-1 and TRBJ2-1; 7 positions match TRBD1. V lost 3 bases to trimming and J lost 2 bases; unmatched junction nucleotides: 1. Germline V CDR1 and CDR2: MNHNS, SASEGT. This CDR3 is built from 14 residues.

V and J are TRBV6-5 and TRBJ1-5; 8 positions match TRBD1. The germline gives CDR1 MNHEY, CDR2 SVGAGI. With 6 bases clipped from V and 5 bases from J, the junction kept 6 bases outside the gene matches. The CDR3 spans 14 residues. CDR3 nucleotides: TGTGCCAGCAGAGGACAGGGTATGTATCAGCCCCAGCATTTT. Encoded protein: CASRGQGMYQPQHF.

The chain uses TRBV18 and TRBJ2-7, with D possibly being TRBD2 (6 bases). The V end was cut by 4 bases, the J end by 0 bases, with 10 bases between. Germline-derived CDR1 and CDR2 are KGHSH and LQKENI. The CDR3 sequence is 14 residues long. The CDR3 loop is CASSRDSSSYEQYF. Written as DNA, the CDR3 is TGTGCCAGCTCACGGGACTCAAGCTCCTACGAGCAGTACTTC.

The chain is built from TRBV7-6 and TRBJ2-5; 12 nucleotides line up with TRBD2. Germline lookup yields CDR1 SGHVS and CDR2 FNYEAQ. J was trimmed by 1 base and V by 5 bases; bases with no gene match: 5. There are 16 residues in the CDR3. Written as DNA, the CDR3 is TGTGCCAGCAGCCTTGGGACTAGCGGGTCCCAAGAGACCCAGTACTTC. Translation gives CASSLGTSGSQETQYF.

The chain couples TRBV27 to TRBJ1-3; no definite D call. The CDR3 loop spans 15 amino acids. Germline-derived CDR1 and CDR2 are MNHEY and SMNVEV (reference sequence). V was trimmed by 2 bases and J by 0 bases, leaving 8 bases between them. CDR3 in amino acids: CASSLKGVSGNTIYF. The CDR3 region has the DNA TGTGCCAGCAGTTTAAAGGGCGTCTCTGGAAACACCATATATTTT.

This sequence joins TRBV27 and TRBJ2-1; 7 positions match TRBD2. This CDR3 is 15 amino acids long. The germline gives CDR1 MNHEY, CDR2 SMNVEV (reference sequence). V gave up 6 bases and J gave up 3 bases; unmatched junction bases: 8. The CDR3 region is CASRLGTIHYNEQFF. For the CDR3, the DNA is TGTGCCAGCAGACTGGGGACTATACACTACAATGAGCAGTTCTTC.

This clone was seen once. The genes are TRBV15 and TRBJ2-5, with TRBD1 identical over 9 bases. V gave up 8 bases and J gave up 0 bases; unmatched junction bases: 4. This CDR3 has 14 amino acids. Germline loops: CDR1 LNHNV, CDR2 YYDKDF (reference sequence). This CDR3 is CATGTGLYQETQYF. In DNA form, the CDR3 reads TGTGCCACCGGGACAGGGTTATACCAAGAGACCCAGTACTTC.

The chain combines TRBV20-1 with TRBJ1-2, with D possibly matching TRBD1 (5 bases). This CDR3 region has 13 residues. With 3 bases removed from V and 4 bases from J, the gap between germline ends came to 12 bases. Germline values: CDR1 DFQATT, CDR2 SNEGSKA (reference sequence). CDR3 residues: CSASLGVGYGYTF. The CDR3 nucleotides are TGCAGTGCTAGTCTGGGGGTGGGCTATGGCTACACCTTC.

The chain has TRBV27 and TRBJ1-5, with D possibly TRBD1 on 6 matching bases. CDR1 is MNHEY and CDR2 is SMNVEV in the germline V gene (reference sequence). Trimming removed 6 bases at V and 7 bases at J, with 25 bases between. The CDR3 totals 17 residues. The CDR3 protein is CASSPMTQQGPTQPQHF. The CDR3 nucleotides are TGTGCCAGCAGCCCGATGACTCAACAGGGCCCCACCCAGCCCCAGCATTTT.

The gene calls are TRBV7-9 and TRBJ2-6; 8 positions agree with TRBD1. After removal of 3 bases from V and 2 bases from J, the junction contained 6 bases not matched to a gene. CDR3 size: 17 residues. Per germline, CDR1 SEHNR and CDR2 FQNEAQ (reference sequence). The CDR3 sequence is CASSFDRGSTGANVLTF. In DNA, the CDR3 is TGTGCCAGCAGCTTCGACAGGGGAAGTACTGGGGCCAACGTCCTGACTTTC.

This clone was detected once. The chain couples TRBV9 to TRBJ2-3; D unresolved. This CDR3 comprises 13 residues. Per the germline V gene, CDR1 is SGDLS and CDR2 is YYNGEE. V gave up 0 bases and J gave up 0 bases, with 2 bases separating them. The CDR3 DNA is TGTGCCAGCAGCGTAGAGAGCACAGATACGCAGTATTTT. This encodes CASSVESTDTQYF.

The V and J genes are TRBV7-9 and TRBJ1-4; D may be TRBD1 (5 bases). The V gene lost 5 bases and the J gene lost 8 bases, with 18 bases spanning the gap. This CDR3 has 15 amino acids. Germline V gives CDR1 SEHNR, CDR2 FQNEAQ (reference sequence). The CDR3 reads CASSRGDPGGEKLFF. The DNA for the CDR3 is TGTGCCAGCAGCCGGGGGGACCCCGGTGGCGAAAAACTGTTTTTT.

V and J are TRBV7-8 and TRBJ2-7; D is possibly TRBD1 (5 bases). There are 13 residues in the CDR3. Per the germline V gene, CDR1 is SGHVS and CDR2 is FQNEAQ. The V end was cut by 1 base, the J end by 8 bases, with 12 bases between. The CDR3 region is CASSLEGPRQQYF. Written as DNA, the CDR3 is TGTGCCAGCAGCTTAGAGGGGCCGAGGCAGCAGTACTTC.

J is TRBJ2-1 and V is TRBV5-5; 10 bases match TRBD2. This CDR3 has 18 amino acids. The V and J ends lost 4 bases and 8 bases, in that order; junction bases with no gene match: 18. Per the germline V gene, CDR1 is SGHKS and CDR2 is YYEKEE (reference sequence). CDR3 loop: CASSPGAGLAGVLDEQFF. CDR3 DNA: TGTGCCAGCAGCCCTGGGGCGGGGCTAGCGGGAGTATTAGATGAGCAGTTCTTC.